This T cell receptor beta chain emerged from a study of shared clonotypes between healthy human individuals. Study-wide context: Per donor, three plates held CD4 naive cells, three held CD4 memory, two held CD8 naive and one held CD8 memory. General observations from the study: Clonotype sharing among donors likely depends on sequencing depth.

Per the original data handling: ImmunoSEQ output held junction-only sequences without quality scores, so filtering differed. Here immunoSEQ multiplex PCR was the method, and the copy in TCRdb shows in-frame clones only, minus some. For V, J and clone size, that table is used; D and trimming come from the DNA. The table has around 700,000 clones, roughly 70% seen once; the top ten hold approximately 1.8%. The germline CDR1 and CDR2 sequences are SGHTA and FQGNSA. V shed 0 bases and J shed 1 base, with 5 bases lying between them. The CDR3 is made up of 14 amino acids. For this clone: Its target is not known. Other DNA sequences from this sample encode an identical CDR3 as well.

The sequence came from a woman aged 30 to 39 in good health. The chain joins TRBV7-2 to TRBJ2-3; the D is unclear. Sequences were obtained from memory CD4+ T cells sorted from blood. Subset of the sample: CD45RA-negative fraction. This CDR3 is CASSLASGTDTQYF. CDR3 DNA sequence: TGTGCCAGCAGCTTAGCAAGCGGCACAGATACGCAGTATTTT.